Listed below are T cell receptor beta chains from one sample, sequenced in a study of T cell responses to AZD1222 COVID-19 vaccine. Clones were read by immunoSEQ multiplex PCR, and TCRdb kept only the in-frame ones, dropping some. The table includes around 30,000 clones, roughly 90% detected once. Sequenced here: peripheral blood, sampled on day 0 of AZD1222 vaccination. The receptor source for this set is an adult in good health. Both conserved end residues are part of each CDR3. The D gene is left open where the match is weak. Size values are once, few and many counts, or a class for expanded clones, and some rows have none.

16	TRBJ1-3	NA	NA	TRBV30	CAWSVPGTGSGNTIYF	TGTGCCTGGAGTGTACCGGGCACAGGGTCAGGAAACACCATATATTTT
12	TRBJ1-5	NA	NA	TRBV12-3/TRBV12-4	CASSMGPGAQHF	TGTGCCAGCAGCATGGGCCCCGGGGCCCAGCATTTT
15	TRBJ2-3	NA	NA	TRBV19	CASSIGERSTDTQYF	TGTGCCAGTAGTATAGGGGAGAGAAGCACAGATACGCAGTATTTT
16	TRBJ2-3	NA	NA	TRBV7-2	CASSSFGSSSTDTQYF	TGTGCCAGCAGCTCTTTTGGGTCCTCTAGCACAGATACGCAGTATTTT
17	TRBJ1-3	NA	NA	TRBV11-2	CASSRRGPESTGNTIYF	TGTGCCAGCAGCCGACGAGGACCTGAATCCACTGGAAACACCATATATTTT
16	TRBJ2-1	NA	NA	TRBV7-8	CASSLVPRGAKGEQFF	TGTGCCAGCAGCTTAGTTCCGCGGGGAGCCAAGGGTGAGCAGTTCTTC
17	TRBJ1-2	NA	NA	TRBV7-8	CASSLEEVLGSGYGYTF	TGTGCCAGCAGCTTAGAGGAGGTTCTGGGATCGGGGTATGGCTACACCTTC
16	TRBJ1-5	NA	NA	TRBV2	CASSDARVGSNQPQHF	TGTGCCAGCAGTGATGCCCGGGTTGGGAGCAATCAGCCCCAGCATTTT
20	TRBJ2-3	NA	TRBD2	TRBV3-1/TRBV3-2	CASSLFGLAGGSSSTDTQYF	TGTGCCAGCAGCCTTTTCGGACTAGCGGGGGGGTCATCTAGCACAGATACGCAGTATTTT
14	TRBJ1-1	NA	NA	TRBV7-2	CASSLGGRDTEAFF	TGTGCCAGCAGTCTCGGGGGTAGGGACACTGAAGCTTTCTTT
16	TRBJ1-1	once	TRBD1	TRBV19	CASSIGTVRMNTEAFF	TGTGCCAGTAGTATCGGGACAGTTCGCATGAACACTGAAGCTTTCTTT
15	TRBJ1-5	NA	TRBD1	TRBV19	CASSARDSSNQPQHF	TGTGCCAGTAGTGCCCGGGACAGTAGCAATCAGCCCCAGCATTTT
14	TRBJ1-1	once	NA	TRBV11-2	CASSFAGRSTEAFF	TGTGCCAGCAGCTTCGCAGGGAGATCGACTGAAGCTTTCTTT
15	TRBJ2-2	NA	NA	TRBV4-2	CASSQGQGGTGELFF	TGTGCCAGCAGCCAAGGCCAGGGAGGCACCGGGGAGCTGTTTTTT
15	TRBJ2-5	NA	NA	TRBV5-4	CASSLGGRWEETQYF	TGTGCCAGCAGCTTGGGGGGACGGTGGGAAGAGACCCAGTACTTC
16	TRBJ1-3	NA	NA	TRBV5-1	CASSLGASYSGNTIYF	TGCGCCAGCAGCTTGGGGGCCTCCTACTCTGGAAACACCATATATTTT
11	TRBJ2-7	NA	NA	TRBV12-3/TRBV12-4	CASSQSYEQYF	TGTGCCAGCAGCCAATCCTACGAGCAGTACTTC
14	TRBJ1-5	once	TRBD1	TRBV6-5	CASRAGTANQPQHF	TGTGCCAGCAGGGCCGGGACAGCTAATCAGCCCCAGCATTTT
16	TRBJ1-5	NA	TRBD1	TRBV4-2	CASSQGDSGAGQPQHF	TGTGCCAGCAGCCAAGGGGACAGCGGGGCGGGGCAGCCCCAGCATTTT
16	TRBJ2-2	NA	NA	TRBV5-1	CASSGSGGPNTGELFF	TGCGCCAGCAGCGGCTCGGGGGGCCCGAACACCGGGGAGCTGTTTTTT
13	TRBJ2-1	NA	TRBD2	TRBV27	CASTGGDVSEQFF	TGTGCCAGCACCGGGGGGGACGTTAGTGAGCAGTTCTTC
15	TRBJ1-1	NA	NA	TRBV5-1	CASSTRPGTGTEAFF	TGCGCCAGCAGCACCAGGCCCGGGACCGGCACTGAAGCTTTCTTT
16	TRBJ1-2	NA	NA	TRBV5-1	CASSLGDESAYYGYTF	TGCGCCAGCAGCTTGGGAGATGAGTCCGCATACTATGGCTACACCTTC